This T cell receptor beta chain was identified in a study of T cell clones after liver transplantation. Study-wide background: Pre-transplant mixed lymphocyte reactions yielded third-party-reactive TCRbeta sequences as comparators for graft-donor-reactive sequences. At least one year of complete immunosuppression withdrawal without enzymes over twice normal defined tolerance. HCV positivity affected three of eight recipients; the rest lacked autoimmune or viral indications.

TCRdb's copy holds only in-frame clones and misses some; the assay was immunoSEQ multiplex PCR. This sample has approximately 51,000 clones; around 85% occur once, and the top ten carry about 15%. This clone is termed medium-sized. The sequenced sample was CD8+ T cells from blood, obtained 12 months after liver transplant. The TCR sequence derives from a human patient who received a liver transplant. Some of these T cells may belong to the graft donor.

CDR3 sequence (DNA): TGCGCCAGCAGCTTGGACGGACCCTACGAGCAGTACTTC. This gives the protein CASSLDGPYEQYF. The V and J genes are TRBV5-1 and TRBJ2-7; D uncertain. The CDR3 sequence is 13 residues long. Trimming removed 0 bases from V and 2 bases from J, with 6 bases in between. Germline values: CDR1 SGHRS, CDR2 YFSETQ.